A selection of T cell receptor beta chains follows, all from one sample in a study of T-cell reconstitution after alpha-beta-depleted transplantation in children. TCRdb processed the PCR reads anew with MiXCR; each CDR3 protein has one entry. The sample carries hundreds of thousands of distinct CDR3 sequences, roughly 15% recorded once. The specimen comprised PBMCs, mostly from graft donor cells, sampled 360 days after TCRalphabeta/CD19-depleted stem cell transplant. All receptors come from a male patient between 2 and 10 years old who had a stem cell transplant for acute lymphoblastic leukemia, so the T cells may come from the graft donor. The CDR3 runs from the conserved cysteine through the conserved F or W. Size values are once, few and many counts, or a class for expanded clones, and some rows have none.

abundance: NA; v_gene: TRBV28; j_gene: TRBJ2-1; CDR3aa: CASSVLAGGLGEQFF
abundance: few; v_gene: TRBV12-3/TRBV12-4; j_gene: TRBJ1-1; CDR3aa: CASSWTEGEAFF
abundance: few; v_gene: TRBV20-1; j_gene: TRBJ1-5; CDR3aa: CSAKNLNQPQHF
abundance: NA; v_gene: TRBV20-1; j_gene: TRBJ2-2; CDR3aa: CSARDLASGSTITGELFF
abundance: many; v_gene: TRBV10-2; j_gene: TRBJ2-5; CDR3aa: CASSERGRETQYF
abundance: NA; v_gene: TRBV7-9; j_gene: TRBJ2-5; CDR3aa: CASSEGLAGGLQETQYF
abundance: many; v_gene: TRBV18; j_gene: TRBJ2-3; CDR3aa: CASSPGDTQYF
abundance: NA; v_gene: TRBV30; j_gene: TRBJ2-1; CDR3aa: CAWGLLGEQFF
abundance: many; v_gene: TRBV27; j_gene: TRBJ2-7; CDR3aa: CASSLYPGLAGLNF
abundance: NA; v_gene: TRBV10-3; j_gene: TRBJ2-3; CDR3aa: CAISEIASTDTQYF
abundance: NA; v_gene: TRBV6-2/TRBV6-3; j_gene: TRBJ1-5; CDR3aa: CASSYSFPVSNQPQHF
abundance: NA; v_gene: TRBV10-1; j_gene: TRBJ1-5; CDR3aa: CASNLTGLKPQHF
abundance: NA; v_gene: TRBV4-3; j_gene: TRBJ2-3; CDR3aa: CASSQDLEDTQYF
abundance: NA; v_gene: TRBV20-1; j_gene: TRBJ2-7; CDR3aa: CSARRQGGYEQYF
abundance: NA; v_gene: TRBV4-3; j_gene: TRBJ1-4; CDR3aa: CASSRRLRQGNEKLFF
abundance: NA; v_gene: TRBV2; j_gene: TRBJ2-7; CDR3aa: CASRDRPYEQYF
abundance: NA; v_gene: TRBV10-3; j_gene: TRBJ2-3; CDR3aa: CAISSREGIVTDTQYF
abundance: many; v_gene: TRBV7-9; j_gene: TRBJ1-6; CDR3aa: CASSLDSLLPLHF
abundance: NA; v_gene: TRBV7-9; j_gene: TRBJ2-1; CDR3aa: CASSLAPVWEQFF
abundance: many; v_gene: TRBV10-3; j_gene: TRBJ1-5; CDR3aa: CAISKAPNQPQHF
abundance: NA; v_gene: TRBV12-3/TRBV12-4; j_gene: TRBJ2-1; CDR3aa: CASRDGGQAHYNEQFF
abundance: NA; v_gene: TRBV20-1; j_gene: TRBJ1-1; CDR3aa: CSACKTGTAFEAFF
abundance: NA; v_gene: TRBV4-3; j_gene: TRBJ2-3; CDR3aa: CASSQDRRGGLGADTQYF
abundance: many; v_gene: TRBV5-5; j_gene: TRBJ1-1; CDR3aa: CASSYPQGGNTEAFF
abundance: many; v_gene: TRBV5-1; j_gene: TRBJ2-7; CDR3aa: CASSLGPSPYEQYF
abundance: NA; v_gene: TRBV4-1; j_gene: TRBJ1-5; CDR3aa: CASSPIDGGQPQHF
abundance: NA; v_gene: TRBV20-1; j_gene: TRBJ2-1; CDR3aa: CSARSGTSGVEQFF
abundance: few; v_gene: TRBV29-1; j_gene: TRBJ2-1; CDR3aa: CSVAGLAGGPLEDEQFF
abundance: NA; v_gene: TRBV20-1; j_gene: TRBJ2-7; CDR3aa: CSALTDNEQYF
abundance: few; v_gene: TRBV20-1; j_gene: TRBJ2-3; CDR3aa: CSASLPGTSTDTQYF
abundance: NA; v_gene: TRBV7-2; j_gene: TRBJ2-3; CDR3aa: CASSLTLGLADTQYF
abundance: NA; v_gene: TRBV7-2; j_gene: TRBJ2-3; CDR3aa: CASSSHHRGPSTDTQYF
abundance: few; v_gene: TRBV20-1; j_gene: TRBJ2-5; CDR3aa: CSILGEDPLGTQYF
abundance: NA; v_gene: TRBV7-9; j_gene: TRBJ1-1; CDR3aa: CASSPPTGQGGEAFF
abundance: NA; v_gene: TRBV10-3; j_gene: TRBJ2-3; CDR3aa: CAIRPGLAGVGSSRDTQYF
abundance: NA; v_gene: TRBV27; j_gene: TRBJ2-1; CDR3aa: CASSFGTSAFNEQFF
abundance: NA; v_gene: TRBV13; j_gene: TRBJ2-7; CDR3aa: CASSSTGQGTNYEQYF
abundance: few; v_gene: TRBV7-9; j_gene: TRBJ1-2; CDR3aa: CASSPATGDYGYTF
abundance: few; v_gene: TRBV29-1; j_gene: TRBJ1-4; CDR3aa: CSAGVPNEKLFF
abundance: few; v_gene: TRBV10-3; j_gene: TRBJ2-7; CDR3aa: CAISGRRSSYEQYF
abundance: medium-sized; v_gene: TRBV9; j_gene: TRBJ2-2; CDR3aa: CASSVSNTGELFF
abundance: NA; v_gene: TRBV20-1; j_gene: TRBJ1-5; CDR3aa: CSARQGTNQPQHF